The entry that follows covers one TCR beta chain sequence. Only Caucasian adults living in Nashville, Tennessee served as donors. This sample was taken from a study of shared clonotypes between healthy human individuals. About the research overall: Donors consisted of a couple of women and three men between 18 and 49.

J lost 1 base, V lost 4 bases, and 3 bases had no gene match. Germline V lookup: CDR1 SGHRS, CDR2 YFSETQ. The CDR3 spans 14 residues. Sequencing used immunoSEQ multiplex PCR; TCRdb keeps in-frame clones, though not all of them. The repertoire holds over 2 million clones, with about 95% as singletons. The chain uses TRBV5-1 and TRBJ2-3; 7 nucleotides agree with TRBD2. The TCR originated in a man aged 18 to 30 in good health. The sample taken for sequencing was naive CD4+ T cells sorted from blood. The subset is: CD45RA+ positively selected. The CDR3 nucleotides read TGCGCCAGCAGCACCGCGGGAGGCACAGATACGCAGTATTTT. It encodes CASSTAGGTDTQYF.